This T cell receptor (beta chain) is from a study of STAT3 mutations in large granular lymphocyte leukemia. Turning to the study itself: More than half of T-LGLL patients received immunosuppressive therapy.

Study-wide results and limits: In some patients, a small highly pathogenic clone possibly went undetected. In T-cell large granular lymphocyte leukemia, about half of patients showed multiple immunodominant subclonotypes. In several patients, dominant TCR clone burden exceeded STAT3 mutant burden, suggesting STAT3 mutation arose secondarily.

Generated by immunoSEQ multiplex PCR, the TCRdb table keeps only in-frame clones and is missing some. The table has approximately 42,000 clones, about three quarters seen once. On this clone itself: Its target is unknown.

The clonotype comes from a human donor with T large granular lymphocyte leukemia. Some clones in this sample may be carry-over from other donors' samples. Sequenced sample: PBMCs.

The CDR3 DNA reads as TGTGCCACCAGCAGAGATGGGGCGGGCTACACGGATACGCAGTATTTT. This translates into CATSRDGAGYTDTQYF. The V and J genes are TRBV15 and TRBJ2-3; D may match TRBD1 or TRBD2 (5 bases each). CDR1 LNHNV and CDR2 YYDKDF come from the germline V gene (reference sequence). V was clipped by 0 bases and J by 6 bases, with 16 bases between them. This CDR3 region has 16 residues.